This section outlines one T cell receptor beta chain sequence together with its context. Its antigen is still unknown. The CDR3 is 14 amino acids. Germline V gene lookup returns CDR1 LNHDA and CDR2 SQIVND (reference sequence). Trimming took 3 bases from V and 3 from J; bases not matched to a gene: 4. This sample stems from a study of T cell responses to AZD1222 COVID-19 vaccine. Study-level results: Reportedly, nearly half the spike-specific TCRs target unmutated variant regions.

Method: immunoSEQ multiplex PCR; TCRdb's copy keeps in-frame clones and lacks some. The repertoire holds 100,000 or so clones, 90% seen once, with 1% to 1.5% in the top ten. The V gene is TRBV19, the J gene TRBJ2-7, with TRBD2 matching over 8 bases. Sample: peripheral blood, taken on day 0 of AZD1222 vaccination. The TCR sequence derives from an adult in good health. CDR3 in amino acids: CASSIGRGGYEQYF. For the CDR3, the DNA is TGTGCCAGTAGTATTGGACGGGGGGGCTACGAGCAGTACTTC.